This T cell receptor beta chain was obtained from a study of tumor-infiltrating lymphocytes in primary liver carcinoma. Study-level information: Tumor staging was T1-T3 N0M0; sizes spanned roughly 4.2 to 11 cm across. Findings and caveats of the study: Tumor tissue displayed a significantly greater top-250-clone fraction than blood (p = 0.039).

Priming with a constant-region primer yielded TCR beta cDNA from roughly 500 ng total RNA. ARM-PCR, slightly modified, supplied the TCR beta libraries through three nested multiplex PCR rounds. The two initial PCR rounds, around 11 cycles each, used TRBV1-TRBV30 forward and C-beta reverse primers. One entry per CDR3 protein, called by TCRdb with MiXCR from the multiplex PCR reads. The sample consists of just over 300,000 distinct CDR3 sequences, around three fifths of them appearing once. The study extracted blood RNA from unsorted whole blood and also extracted germline DNA. Chronic HBV infection, which was untreated, was present in the patients. Notes on this clonotype: What it binds is not known.

The V gene lost 8 bases and the J gene lost 1 base, with 18 bases spanning the gap. The CDR3 is 17 residues long. CDR1 is MDHEN, CDR2 SYDVKM, per germline. The sequencing input was peripheral blood. The TCR originated in a woman in her 30s with primary liver carcinoma and hepatitis B virus infection. The chain employs TRBV28 and TRBJ2-6; D is ambiguous. The CDR3 reads CASGQVATRSGANVLTF. The CDR3 DNA follows: TGTGCCAGCGGCCAGGTCGCTACCCGATCTGGGGCCAACGTCCTGACTTTC.